The 11 T cell receptor beta chains below were found in one sample sequenced in a study of TIL therapy for anti-PD-1-resistant metastatic lung cancer. This was the immunoSEQ v3 assay. The protocol was immunoSEQ multiplex PCR, while the TCRdb copy is restricted to in-frame clones and leaves out a portion. The sample has around 19,000 clones, 83% seen once. Time point noted: pre-treatment sample, taken before nivolumab and TIL therapy. The source was blood, collected at baseline. These receptors all come from a person between 30 and 79 years old with non-small cell lung cancer.

V and J are TRBV5-1 and TRBJ2-7, with TRBD2 matching 8 bases. The CDR3 extends over 15 amino acids. In germline, CDR1 is SGHRS, CDR2 YFSETQ. With V trimmed by 1 base and J by 2 bases, 5 bases remained unmatched. This CDR3 is CASSLLSGGAYEQYF. CDR3 DNA: TGCGCCAGCAGCTTGCTGTCGGGGGGGGCCTACGAGCAGTACTTC.

The rearrangement uses TRBV2 and TRBJ2-5; D perhaps matches TRBD2 (6 bases). The germline gives CDR1 SNHLY, CDR2 FYNNEI. V dropped 6 bases and J dropped 4 bases, with 18 bases sitting between them. This CDR3 has 15 amino acids. CDR3 coding DNA: TGTGCCAGCAGGACCGGGACTTTGGGGGGAGAGACCCAGTACTTC. Protein: CASRTGTLGGETQYF.

V gene TRBV9 combines with J gene TRBJ2-1, with 7 positions matching TRBD2. Germline loops: CDR1 SGDLS, CDR2 YYNGEE. The trim removed 4 bases at V and 12 bases at J, leaving 10 bases unmatched. This CDR3 has 13 residues. This CDR3 is CASSPLGLGRQFF. For the CDR3, the DNA is TGTGCCAGCAGCCCCCTCGGACTAGGCCGGCAGTTCTTC.

CDR3: CATSRDGGRGNTGELFF. CDR3 bases: TGTGCCACCAGCAGAGATGGGGGCAGGGGGAACACCGGGGAGCTGTTTTTT. The rearrangement links TRBV15 to TRBJ2-2; perhaps TRBD1 as D (6 bases). Trimming took off 0 bases at V and 1 base at J, with 12 bases between the two ends. The CDR3 is 17 residues long. Germline CDR1 reads LNHNV; CDR2 reads YYDKDF (reference sequence).

V and J are TRBV30 and TRBJ1-6; D is uncertain. Germline loops: CDR1 GTSNPN, CDR2 SVGIG (reference sequence). The germline V and J ends were trimmed by 8 bases and 2 bases, with 16 bases remaining between them. The CDR3 extends over 15 amino acids. The CDR3: CALGGLLPYNSPLHF. DNA of the CDR3: TGTGCCCTGGGAGGGCTTTTACCCTATAATTCACCCCTCCACTTT.

This sequence joins TRBV19 and TRBJ2-1; 8 bases agree with TRBD2. This CDR3 has 17 residues. Trimming cost V 5 bases and J 3 bases; bases outside gene matches: 12. Per the germline V gene, CDR1 is LNHDA and CDR2 is SQIVND (reference sequence). This CDR3 is CASSRRGGQLDYNEQFF. CDR3 DNA: TGTGCCAGTAGTCGACGGGGGGGCCAGTTGGACTACAATGAGCAGTTCTTC.

This chain uses TRBV11-1 with TRBJ1-2; a possible D gene is TRBD1 (6 bases). The germline V gene has CDR1 SGHAT and CDR2 FQDESV (reference sequence). The CDR3 length is 13 residues. Between the trimmed V and J ends, which lost 5 bases and 4 bases, there was a span of 11 bases. The CDR3 spells CASSQQGFYGYTF. The CDR3 DNA sequence: TGTGCCAGCAGCCAACAGGGATTCTATGGCTACACCTTC.

The sample holds a few counts of this clone. V and J are TRBV9 and TRBJ2-7; D perhaps matches TRBD2 (6 bases). Looked up from germline, CDR1 is SGDLS and CDR2 is YYNGEE. Trimming took 4 bases from V and 0 from J, leaving 11 bases between them. The CDR3 totals 14 residues. The CDR3 DNA is TGTGCCAGCAGCACGGCGGGAATCTCCTACGAGCAGTACTTC. Translation: CASSTAGISYEQYF. Supplemented by reference TRBV9 and TRBJ2-7, the full variable domain reads DSGVTQTPKHLITATGQRVTLRCSPRSGDLSVYWYQQSLDQGLQFLIQYYNGEERAKGNILERFSAQQFPDLHSELNLSSLELGDSALYFCASSTAGISYEQYFGPGTRLTVT.

This chain connects TRBV4-3 to TRBJ2-5; D gene unclear. V was cut by 0 bases and J by 6 bases, with 8 bases left in between. This CDR3 is built from 13 residues. From germline, CDR1 is LGHNA and CDR2 YSLEER. CDR3 sequence reads: CASSQDDGKTQYF. The DNA of the CDR3 is TGCGCCAGCAGCCAAGATGATGGGAAGACCCAGTACTTC.

The chain carries TRBV9 and TRBJ1-5; D not resolved. Germline CDR1 is SGDLS and CDR2 is YYNGEE. This CDR3 has 14 amino acids. V was cut by 0 bases and J by 1 base, with 5 bases left in between. The CDR3 nucleotides read TGTGCCAGCAGCGTAGGCGGGAGCAATCAGCCCCAGCATTTT. It is translated as CASSVGGSNQPQHF.

This chain uses TRBV15 with TRBJ1-2; no firm D call. CDR1 is LNHNV and CDR2 is YYDKDF in the germline V gene (reference sequence). V dropped 1 base and J dropped 2 bases, with 5 bases sitting between them. CDR3 size: 13 residues. CDR3 in DNA: TGTGCCACCAGCAGAGCGGACAACTATGGCTACACCTTC. This sequence encodes CATSRADNYGYTF.